Below are 23 T cell receptor beta chains sequenced from a single sample in a study of brain T cells in children with intractable seizures. Repertoires were generated with immunoSEQ multiplex PCR, while TCRdb's copy carries only in-frame clones and drops some. The data contain approximately 41,000 clones, approximately 90% of them singletons. The material sequenced was peripheral blood, taken at surgery. The receptors derive from a girl aged 2-10 years with tuberous sclerosis and intractable seizures.

J is TRBJ1-2 and V is TRBV2; 7 positions match TRBD1. Germline V gene sequence: CDR1 SNHLY, CDR2 FYNNEI. This CDR3 is built from 16 residues. J gave up 4 bases and V 7 bases, and 15 bases lay outside the gene matches. CDR3 sequence (DNA): TGTGCCAGCACCTTGACAGGGAAAGTCGCCTCCTATGGCTACACCTTC. It translates to CASTLTGKVASYGYTF.

This clone has just one count. The chain uses TRBV19 and TRBJ1-1; tentative D call: TRBD1 (5 bases). Deletions cut 1 base from V and 3 bases from J, with 6 bases between. This CDR3 has 13 residues. The V gene's germline CDR1 is LNHDA and CDR2 SQIVND (reference sequence). The CDR3 loop reads CASSIVRDTEAFF. CDR3 bases: TGTGCCAGTAGTATAGTCAGGGACACTGAAGCTTTCTTT.

The rearrangement links TRBV9 to TRBJ1-1; D gene ambiguous. The V and J ends lost 1 base and 0 bases respectively, with 4 bases between them. From germline, CDR1 is SGDLS and CDR2 YYNGEE. CDR3 length equals 13 residues. CDR3 coding DNA: TGTGCCAGCAGCGTAAAGGTGAACACTGAAGCTTTCTTT. Protein: CASSVKVNTEAFF.

V is TRBV11-2 and J is TRBJ1-1, with D unresolved. Trimming removed 3 bases from V and 0 bases from J, with 8 bases in between. This CDR3 has 14 residues. Looked up from germline, CDR1 is SGHAT and CDR2 is FQNNGV. Here the CDR3 reads CASSFNSLNTEAFF. The CDR3 DNA reads as TGTGCCAGCAGCTTTAACAGCTTGAACACTGAAGCTTTCTTT.

The chain carries TRBV18 and TRBJ1-2; TRBD1 might be the D (6 bases). V dropped 5 bases and J dropped 6 bases, with 13 bases sitting between them. This CDR3 region has 13 residues. Per germline, CDR1 KGHSH and CDR2 LQKENI. The CDR3 sequence is CASSDSGEDGYTF. In DNA, the CDR3 is TGTGCCAGCTCAGATTCAGGGGAAGATGGCTACACCTTC.

The rearrangement links TRBV19 to TRBJ1-1; D is unresolved. The CDR3 runs 15 residues. Germline values: CDR1 LNHDA, CDR2 SQIVND (reference sequence). The V end lost 1 base, the J end lost 1 base, and 10 bases lay between the germline ends. CDR3 protein: CASSIGQSWNTEAFF. The DNA of the CDR3 is TGTGCCAGTAGTATAGGCCAGAGTTGGAACACTGAAGCTTTCTTT.

The chain employs TRBV5-1 and TRBJ1-3; TRBD1 matches at 7 bases. The V and J ends lost 4 bases and 2 bases, in that order; junction bases with no gene match: 12. The germline CDR1 and CDR2 sequences are SGHRS and YFSETQ. This CDR3 has 17 residues. The CDR3 coding sequence is TGCGCCAGCAGCCCGAGGGGGGACAGATCTGCTGGAAACACCATATATTTT. This encodes CASSPRGDRSAGNTIYF.

The V gene is TRBV7-9, the J gene TRBJ1-3, with 7 positions matching TRBD1. The germline V gene encodes CDR1 SEHNR and CDR2 FQNEAQ (reference sequence). The CDR3 length is 15 residues. J lost 0 bases, V lost 5 bases, and 4 bases had no gene match. The CDR3 bases are TGTGCCAGCAGCCGCAGGGGGGACTCTGGAAACACCATATATTTT. Protein product: CASSRRGDSGNTIYF. The whole variable domain, remainder taken from reference TRBV7-9 and TRBJ1-3, is DTGVSQNPRHKITKRGQNVTFRCDPISEHNRLYWYRQTLGQGPEFLTYFQNEAQLEKSRLLSDRFSAERPKGSFSTLEIQRTEQGDSAMYLCASSRRGDSGNTIYFGEGSWLTVV.

V and J are TRBV4-1 and TRBJ2-7, with 14 bases matching TRBD2. Germline values: CDR1 MGHRA, CDR2 YSYEKL. The CDR3 length is 16 residues. V lost 1 base to trimming and J lost 4 bases; unmatched junction nucleotides: 3. Here the CDR3 reads CASSQAGTSGGYEQYV. The CDR3 DNA reads as TGCGCCAGCAGCCAAGCCGGGACTAGCGGGGGTTACGAGCAGTACGTC.

The V and J genes are TRBV12-5 and TRBJ1-1; tentatively, D is TRBD1 (6 bases). Germline lookup yields CDR1 LGHNT and CDR2 FRNRAP. The CDR3 is 17 amino acids. Deletions cut 4 bases from V and 0 bases from J, with 18 bases between. As DNA, the CDR3 is TGTGCTAGTGGTTCAATTGTAACGGGACACATGAACACTGAAGCTTTCTTT. Encoded protein: CASGSIVTGHMNTEAFF.

The J gene is TRBJ2-3, the V gene TRBV7-2; 7 bases align to TRBD1. V was pared by 5 bases and J by 2 bases, with 7 bases of the junction left unmatched. Germline V gives CDR1 SGHTA, CDR2 FQGNSA. CDR3 size: 15 residues. As DNA, the CDR3 is TGTGCCAGCAGCGACCAACAGGGGCACACAGATACGCAGTATTTT. Translated: CASSDQQGHTDTQYF.

The V and J genes are TRBV19 and TRBJ2-3; 8 bases are a match to TRBD1. This CDR3 spans 15 amino acids. The trim removed 10 bases at V and 4 bases at J, leaving 13 bases unmatched. Germline V CDR1 and CDR2: LNHDA, SQIVND (reference sequence). This CDR3 is CATSPGGVSSDTQYF. Here the CDR3 DNA reads TGTGCCACCTCTCCAGGGGGCGTATCATCAGATACGCAGTATTTT.

This chain connects TRBV9 to TRBJ2-6; weak D call: TRBD1 (6 bases). The ends were cut back, 3 bases at V and 2 bases at J, with 18 bases in the middle. The CDR3 has 18 residues. Per the germline V gene, CDR1 is SGDLS and CDR2 is YYNGEE. In DNA, the CDR3 is TGTGCCAGCAGCGGAAGTCGACAGGAATTGACTGGGGCCAACGTCCTGACTTTC. This translates into CASSGSRQELTGANVLTF.

This sequence joins TRBV5-6 and TRBJ1-5, with D hard to call. Trimming pared 3 bases from V and 4 bases from J, leaving 14 bases between. Germline-derived CDR1 and CDR2 are SGHDT and YYEEEE. This CDR3 is built from 15 residues. The CDR3 bases are TGTGCCAGCAGCTCCGGACTGATACCAAATCAGCCCCAGCATTTT. It is translated as CASSSGLIPNQPQHF.

The sample holds one count of this clone. The genes are TRBV7-9 and TRBJ2-5; D gene unclear. CDR1 is SEHNR and CDR2 is FQNEAQ in the germline V gene (reference sequence). The CDR3 sequence is 15 residues long. V lost 3 bases to trimming and J lost 1 base, with 12 bases between them. The CDR3 here is CASSLAEVTQETQYF. The DNA for the CDR3 is TGTGCCAGCAGCTTGGCTGAGGTTACCCAAGAGACCCAGTACTTC. The full variable domain, its missing parts supplied by reference TRBV7-9 and TRBJ2-5, is DTGVSQNPRHKITKRGQNVTFRCDPISEHNRLYWYRQTLGQGPEFLTYFQNEAQLEKSRLLSDRFSAERPKGSFSTLEIQRTEQGDSAMYLCASSLAEVTQETQYFGPGTRLLVL.

The CDR3 coding sequence is TGTGCCAGTCGGCAAGGGGGCATAGCTGAGGAAAAACTGTTTTTT. It is translated as CASRQGGIAEEKLFF. The genes are TRBV19 and TRBJ1-4, with 7 bases matching TRBD1. The CDR3 consists of 15 residues. V lost 8 bases, J lost 8 bases, and 14 bases stayed unmatched. CDR1 is LNHDA, CDR2 SQIVND, per germline (reference sequence).

This clone was recorded only once. The V and J genes are TRBV6-5 and TRBJ2-5; the D gene could be TRBD1 or TRBD2 (5 bases each). This CDR3 is built from 14 residues. Per germline, CDR1 MNHEY and CDR2 SVGAGI. Between the trimmed V and J ends, which lost 8 bases and 3 bases, there was a span of 16 bases. The CDR3 DNA reads as TGTGCCAGCCGTCTCGGGTGGGGGAAAGAGACCCAGTACTTC. Its translation: CASRLGWGKETQYF.

The J gene is TRBJ2-2, the V gene TRBV5-1, with 8 bases aligning to TRBD1. CDR3 size: 16 residues. The J segment lost 4 bases and the V segment lost 0 bases, leaving 5 bases of the junction unmatched. CDR1 is SGHRS and CDR2 is YFSETQ in the germline V gene. CDR3 nucleotides: TGCGCCAGCAGCTTGGAAGGGACAGGCCCCACCGGGGAGCTGTTTTTT. The encoded protein is CASSLEGTGPTGELFF. Based on the CDR3 plus reference TRBV5-1 and TRBJ2-2, the full variable domain is KAGVTQTPRYLIKTRGQQVTLSCSPISGHRSVSWYQQTPGQGLQFLFEYFSETQRNKGNFPGRFSGRQFSNSRSEMNVSTLELGDSALYLCASSLEGTGPTGELFFGEGSRLTVL.

The gene calls are TRBV20-1 and TRBJ1-6; a possible D gene is TRBD1 (5 bases). Germline V gene sequence: CDR1 DFQATT, CDR2 SNEGSKA (reference sequence). Trimming left V 3 bases short and J 10 bases short, with 16 bases between. There are 14 residues in the CDR3. The CDR3 sequence is CSASYVEGRSPLHF. The CDR3 nucleotides read TGCAGTGCTAGTTACGTCGAGGGGAGATCACCCCTCCACTTT.

This rearrangement joins TRBV5-1 to TRBJ2-1; D gene unclear. From germline, CDR1 is SGHRS and CDR2 YFSETQ. V lost 2 bases and J 6 bases, leaving 3 bases between the germline ends. The CDR3 loop spans 11 amino acids. The DNA for the CDR3 is TGCGCCAGCAGCTTTACCAATGAGCAGTTCTTC. Its protein product is CASSFTNEQFF.

The CDR3 loop reads CASSLGQDNEKLFF. The CDR3 DNA follows: TGTGCCAGCAGCTTGGGACAGGATAATGAAAAACTGTTTTTT. The chain recombines TRBV5-4 with TRBJ1-4; perhaps TRBD1 as D (6 bases). Trimming left V 0 bases short and J 4 bases short, with 7 bases between. Germline V CDR1 and CDR2: SGHNT, YYREEE (reference sequence). CDR3 length: 14 residues. Supplemented by reference TRBV5-4 and TRBJ1-4, the full variable domain reads ETGVTQSPTHLIKTRGQQVTLRCSSQSGHNTVSWYQQALGQGPQFIFQYYREEENGRGNFPPRFSGLQFPNYSSELNVNALELDDSALYLCASSLGQDNEKLFFGSGTQLSVL.

This clone was recorded once. The gene calls are TRBV5-4 and TRBJ2-5; 8 bases align to TRBD1. The CDR3 has 15 amino acids. Trimming took 0 bases from V and 5 from J; bases not matched to a gene: 6. In germline, CDR1 is SGHNT, CDR2 YYREEE (reference sequence). The CDR3 nucleotides read TGTGCCAGCAGCTTGGCCGGGACAGGAGGGGAGACCCAGTACTTC. Protein: CASSLAGTGGETQYF.

The chain combines TRBV5-5 with TRBJ1-6; a weak D match, TRBD1 (5 bases). CDR3 length equals 15 residues. Per germline, CDR1 SGHKS and CDR2 YYEKEE (reference sequence). Trimming removed 2 bases from V and 8 bases from J, with 14 bases in between. CDR3 residues: CASSLRWQGYSPLHF. CDR3 nucleotides: TGTGCCAGCAGCTTAAGGTGGCAGGGATATTCACCCCTCCACTTT.